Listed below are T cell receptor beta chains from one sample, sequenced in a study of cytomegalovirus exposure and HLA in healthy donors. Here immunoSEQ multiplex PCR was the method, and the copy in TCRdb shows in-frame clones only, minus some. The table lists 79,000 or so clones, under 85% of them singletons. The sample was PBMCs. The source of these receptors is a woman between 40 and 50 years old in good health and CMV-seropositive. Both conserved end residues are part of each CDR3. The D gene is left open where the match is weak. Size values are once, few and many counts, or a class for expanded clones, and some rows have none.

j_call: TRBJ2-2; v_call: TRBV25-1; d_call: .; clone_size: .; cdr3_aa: CASSENLLGELFF; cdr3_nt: TGTGCCAGCAGTGAAAACTTGCTGGGGGAGCTGTTTTTT
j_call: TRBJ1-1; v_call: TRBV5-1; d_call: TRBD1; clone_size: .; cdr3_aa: CASSWGGQAEAFF; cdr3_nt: TGCGCCAGCAGCTGGGGGGGACAGGCTGAAGCTTTCTTT
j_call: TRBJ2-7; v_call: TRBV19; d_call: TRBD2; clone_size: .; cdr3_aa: CASSIRLAGATSYEQYF; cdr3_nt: TGTGCCAGTAGTATAAGGCTAGCGGGAGCGACATCCTACGAGCAGTACTTC
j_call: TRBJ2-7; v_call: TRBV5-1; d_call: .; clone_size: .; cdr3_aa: CASSSGSPPYEQYF; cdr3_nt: TGCGCCAGCAGCTCGGGTAGTCCCCCCTACGAGCAGTACTTC
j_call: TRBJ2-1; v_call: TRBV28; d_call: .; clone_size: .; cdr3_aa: CASSPPKLVGGNEQFF; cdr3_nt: TGTGCCAGCAGCCCACCCAAGCTTGTGGGGGGCAATGAGCAGTTCTTC
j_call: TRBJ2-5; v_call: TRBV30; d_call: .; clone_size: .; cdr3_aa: CAWKGQGETQYF; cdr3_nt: TGTGCCTGGAAGGGTCAGGGAGAGACCCAGTACTTC
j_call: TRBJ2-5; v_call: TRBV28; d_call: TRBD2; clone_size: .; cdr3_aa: CASSYPARGRVIETQYF; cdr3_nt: TGTGCCAGCAGTTATCCAGCTCGCGGGAGAGTGATAGAGACCCAGTACTTC
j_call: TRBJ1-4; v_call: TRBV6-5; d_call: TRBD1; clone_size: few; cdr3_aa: CASSYSTGVGGKLFF; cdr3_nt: TGTGCCAGCAGTTACTCGACAGGGGTGGGGGGAAAACTGTTTTTT
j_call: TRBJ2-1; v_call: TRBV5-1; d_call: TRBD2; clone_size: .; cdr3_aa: CASSLTSGSYNEQFF; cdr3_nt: TGCGCCAGCAGCTTAACTAGCGGGAGTTACAATGAGCAGTTCTTC
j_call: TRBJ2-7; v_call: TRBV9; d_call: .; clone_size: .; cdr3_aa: CASSLTGKGEQYF; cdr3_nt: TGTGCCAGCAGCTTAACAGGGAAGGGAGAGCAGTACTTC
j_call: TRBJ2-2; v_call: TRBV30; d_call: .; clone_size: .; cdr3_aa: CAWSKTGNTGELFF; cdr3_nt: TGTGCCTGGAGCAAGACAGGGAACACCGGGGAGCTGTTTTTT